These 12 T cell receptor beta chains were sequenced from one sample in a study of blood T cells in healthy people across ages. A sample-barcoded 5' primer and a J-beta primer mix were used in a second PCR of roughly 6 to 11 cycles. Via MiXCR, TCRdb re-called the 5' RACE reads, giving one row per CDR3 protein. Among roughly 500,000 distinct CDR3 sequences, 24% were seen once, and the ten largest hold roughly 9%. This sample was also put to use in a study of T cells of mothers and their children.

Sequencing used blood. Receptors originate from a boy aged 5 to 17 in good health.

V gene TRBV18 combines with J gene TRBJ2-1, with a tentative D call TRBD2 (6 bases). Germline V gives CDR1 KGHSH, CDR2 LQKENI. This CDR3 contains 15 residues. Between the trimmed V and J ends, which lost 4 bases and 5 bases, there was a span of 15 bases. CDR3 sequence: CASSQRGGEDNEQFF. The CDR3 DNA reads TGTGCCAGCTCACAACGGGGAGGCGAAGACAATGAGCAGTTCTTC.

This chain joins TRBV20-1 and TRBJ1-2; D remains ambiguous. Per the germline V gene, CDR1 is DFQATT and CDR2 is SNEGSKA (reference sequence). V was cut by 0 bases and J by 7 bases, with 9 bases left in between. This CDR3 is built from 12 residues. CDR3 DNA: TGCAGTGCTAGAGATCAGTGGAGTGGCTACACCTTC. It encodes CSARDQWSGYTF.

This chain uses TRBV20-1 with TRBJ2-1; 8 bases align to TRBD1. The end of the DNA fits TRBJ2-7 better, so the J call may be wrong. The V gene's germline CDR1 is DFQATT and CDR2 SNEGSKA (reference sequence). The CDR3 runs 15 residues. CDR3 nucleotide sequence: TGCAGTGCTAGAGACCGGGACAGGTCCCCCTACGAGCAGTACTTC. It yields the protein CSARDRDRSPYEQYF.

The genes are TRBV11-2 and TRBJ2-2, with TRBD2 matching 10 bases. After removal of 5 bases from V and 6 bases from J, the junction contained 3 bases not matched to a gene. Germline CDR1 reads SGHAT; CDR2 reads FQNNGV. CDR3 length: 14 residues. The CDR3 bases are TGTGCCAGCAGCATAAGCGGGGGGGCCGGGGAGCTGTTTTTT. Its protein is CASSISGGAGELFF.

The DNA of the CDR3 is TGTGCCACCAAAGCAGCGGGTAGCAATCAGCCCCAGCATTTT. Translating it yields CATKAAGSNQPQHF. The V call is TRBV24-1, the J call TRBJ1-5, with D uncertain. V was clipped by 8 bases and J by 0 bases, with 10 bases between them. Germline lookup yields CDR1 KGHDR and CDR2 SFDVKD. The CDR3 sequence is 14 residues long.

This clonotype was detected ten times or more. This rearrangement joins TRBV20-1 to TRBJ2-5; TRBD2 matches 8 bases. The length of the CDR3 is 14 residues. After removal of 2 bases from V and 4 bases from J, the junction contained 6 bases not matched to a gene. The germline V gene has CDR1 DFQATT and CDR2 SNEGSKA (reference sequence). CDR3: CSARNGGVRETQYF. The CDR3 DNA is TGCAGTGCTAGAAACGGGGGGGTCCGAGAGACCCAGTACTTC.

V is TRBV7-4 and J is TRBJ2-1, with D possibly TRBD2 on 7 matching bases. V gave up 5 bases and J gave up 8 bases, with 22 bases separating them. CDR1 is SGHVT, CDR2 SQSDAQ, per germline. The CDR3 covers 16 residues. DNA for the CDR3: TGTGCCAGCAGCCTTTGCCCGGGCGGGGGCAGGGATGAGCAGTTCTTC. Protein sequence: CASSLCPGGGRDEQFF. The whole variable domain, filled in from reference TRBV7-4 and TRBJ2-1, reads GAGVSQSPRYKVAKRGRDVALRCDSISGHVTLYWYRQTLGQGSEVLTYSQSDAQRDKSGRPSGRFSAERPERSVSTLKIQRTEQGDSAVYLCASSLCPGGGRDEQFFGPGTRLTVL.

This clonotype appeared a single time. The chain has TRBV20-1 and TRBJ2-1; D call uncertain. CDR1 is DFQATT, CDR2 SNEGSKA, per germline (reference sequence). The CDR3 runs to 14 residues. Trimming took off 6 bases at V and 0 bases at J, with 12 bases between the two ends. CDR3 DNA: TGCAGTGCCCAGGAAGGAGCCTCCTACAATGAGCAGTTCTTC. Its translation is CSAQEGASYNEQFF.

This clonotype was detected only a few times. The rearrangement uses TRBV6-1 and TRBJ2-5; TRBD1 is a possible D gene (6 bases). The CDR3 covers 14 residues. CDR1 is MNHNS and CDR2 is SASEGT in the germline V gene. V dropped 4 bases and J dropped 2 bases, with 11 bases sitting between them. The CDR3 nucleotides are TGTGCCAGCAGTGGACGGACAGCACAAGAGACCCAGTACTTC. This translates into CASSGRTAQETQYF.

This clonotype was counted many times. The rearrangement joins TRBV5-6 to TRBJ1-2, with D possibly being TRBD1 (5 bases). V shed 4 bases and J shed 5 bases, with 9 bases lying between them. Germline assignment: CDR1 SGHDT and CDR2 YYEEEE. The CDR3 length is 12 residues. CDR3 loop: CASSGGGYGYTF. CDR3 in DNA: TGTGCCAGCAGCGGCGGGGGTTATGGCTACACCTTC.

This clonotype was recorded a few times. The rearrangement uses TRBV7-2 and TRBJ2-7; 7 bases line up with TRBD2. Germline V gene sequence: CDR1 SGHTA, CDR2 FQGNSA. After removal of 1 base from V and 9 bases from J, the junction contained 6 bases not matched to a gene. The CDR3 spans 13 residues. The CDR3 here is CASSLGTRGAQYF. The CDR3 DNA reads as TGTGCCAGCAGCTTAGGGACTAGAGGGGCGCAGTACTTC.

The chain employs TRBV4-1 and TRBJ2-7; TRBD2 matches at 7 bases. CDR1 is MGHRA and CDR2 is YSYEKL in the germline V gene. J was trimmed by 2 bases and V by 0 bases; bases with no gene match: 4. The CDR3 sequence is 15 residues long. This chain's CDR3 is CASSQDRRETYEQYF. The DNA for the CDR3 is TGCGCCAGCAGCCAAGATCGGCGGGAGACCTACGAGCAGTACTTC.